Following are 20 T cell receptor beta chains from one sample sequenced in a study of blood T cell repertoires in COVID-19. Using immunoSEQ multiplex PCR, the repertoire was profiled, and TCRdb retains in-frame clones only, with some absent. The sample shows about 400,000 clones, around 86% of them seen only once. Sequences were obtained from peripheral blood. The receptors shown here come from a woman under 40 with active or convalescent COVID-19.

This chain uses TRBV16 with TRBJ2-1, with 8 nucleotides matching TRBD1. V lost 5 bases and J lost 0; bases outside the gene matches: 6. Germline V gene data show CDR1 as KGHSY and CDR2 as FQNENV. The CDR3 has 16 residues. The CDR3 protein is CASSTDRADSYNEQFF. DNA of the CDR3: TGTGCCAGCAGCACGGACAGGGCAGACTCCTACAATGAGCAGTTCTTC.

This rearrangement joins TRBV10-3 to TRBJ1-4; D may be TRBD1 (5 bases). Germline CDR1 and CDR2: ENHRY and SYGVKD. V was pared by 3 bases and J by 8 bases, with 16 bases between. The CDR3 covers 15 residues. The CDR3 DNA sequence: TGTGCCATCAGTGACCCACAGGACTACGGGGAAAAACTGTTTTTT. Its translation is CAISDPQDYGEKLFF.

The chain carries TRBV7-9 and TRBJ1-1; TRBD1 matches at 7 bases. The junction had 5 bases not matched to a gene; V was cut back by 0 bases and J by 4 bases. Germline CDR1 and CDR2: SEHNR and FQNEAQ (reference sequence). CDR3 length equals 15 residues. As DNA, the CDR3 is TGTGCCAGCAGCTTAGCGAGGGACAGACCCACTGAAGCTTTCTTT. It specifies CASSLARDRPTEAFF.

This chain uses TRBV18 with TRBJ2-3; D is undetermined. CDR3 size: 14 residues. CDR1 and CDR2 (germline): KGHSH, LQKENI. V was trimmed by 2 bases and J by 2 bases, leaving 8 bases between them. The CDR3 region has the DNA TGTGCCAGCTCACCATCGGTTTTCACAGATACGCAGTATTTT. Its protein product is CASSPSVFTDTQYF.

The chain recombines TRBV18 with TRBJ2-5; no firm D call. V lost 4 bases and J lost 2, with 11 bases in between. The germline CDR1 and CDR2 sequences are KGHSH and LQKENI. The CDR3 extends over 14 amino acids. The CDR3 protein is CASSQDLRQETQYF. CDR3 nucleotide sequence: TGTGCCAGCTCACAGGATTTGAGGCAAGAGACCCAGTACTTC.

This clone was detected only once. This chain uses TRBV5-1 with TRBJ1-6, with D possibly matching TRBD1 (5 bases). The germline CDR1 and CDR2 sequences are SGHRS and YFSETQ. V lost 3 bases and J lost 7, with 20 bases in between. The CDR3 contains 17 residues. For the CDR3, the DNA is TGCGCCAGCAGCTCGAGTGCAGGGTCTTCGGTGAATTCACCCCTCCACTTT. Protein product: CASSSSAGSSVNSPLHF.

This rearrangement joins TRBV7-9 to TRBJ1-1, with 10 bases matching TRBD1. CDR1 is SEHNR, CDR2 FQNEAQ, per germline (reference sequence). V lost 5 bases to trimming and J lost 1 base; unmatched junction nucleotides: 1. This CDR3 has 14 residues. CDR3 coding DNA: TGTGCCAGCAGCCGGACAGGGGGGAACACTGAAGCTTTCTTT. It yields the protein CASSRTGGNTEAFF.

This clone occurred once. This rearrangement joins TRBV3-1 (or the pseudogene TRBV3-2) to TRBJ2-2; perhaps TRBD1 as D (6 bases). V dropped 1 base and J dropped 6 bases, with 12 bases sitting between them. Germline-derived CDR1 and CDR2 are LGHDT and YNNKEL (reference sequence). CDR3 size: 15 residues. The CDR3 region has the DNA TGTGCCAGCAGCCAAGCCTCCAAGGGGGCCGGGGAGCTGTTTTTT. This translates into CASSQASKGAGELFF.

The chain is built from TRBV7-8 and TRBJ2-3, with 7 bases matching TRBD1. The CDR3 covers 15 residues. Germline CDR1 reads SGHVS; CDR2 reads FQNEAQ. V gave up 4 bases and J gave up 2 bases; unmatched junction bases: 6. CDR3 nucleotide sequence: TGTGCCAGCAGCTCGACAGGGCATGCCACAGATACGCAGTATTTT. It is translated as CASSSTGHATDTQYF. Based on the CDR3 plus reference TRBV7-8 and TRBJ2-3, the full variable domain is GAGVSQSPRYKVAKRGQDVALRCDPISGHVSLFWYQQALGQGPEFLTYFQNEAQLDKSGLPSDRFFAERPEGSVSTLKIQRTQQEDSAVYLCASSSTGHATDTQYFGPGTRLTVL.

This clone was seen a few times. V is TRBV4-1 and J is TRBJ1-6; D is ambiguous. Trimming cost V 0 bases and J 7 bases, with 7 bases left between them. This CDR3 is built from 14 residues. Germline V gene sequence: CDR1 MGHRA, CDR2 YSYEKL. The DNA of the CDR3 is TGCGCCAGCAGCCAAGAGACGGAGAATTCACCCCTCCACTTT. It specifies CASSQETENSPLHF.

V usage is TRBV6-5 and J usage is TRBJ1-2, with a tentative D call TRBD1 (6 bases). Germline V gene data show CDR1 as MNHEY and CDR2 as SVGAGI. Deletions cut 2 bases from V and 7 bases from J, with 14 bases between. The CDR3 loop spans 14 amino acids. In DNA form, the CDR3 reads TGTGCCAGCAGTTACGACCCCACAGGGATTGGCTACACCTTC. This translates into CASSYDPTGIGYTF.

The rearrangement links TRBV18 to TRBJ2-3; tentatively, D is TRBD2 (7 bases). The germline CDR1 and CDR2 sequences are KGHSH and LQKENI. Trimming left V 5 bases short and J 5 bases short, with 20 bases between. The CDR3 is made up of 16 amino acids. The DNA of the CDR3 is TGTGCCAGCTCAAACTTCAACGGGGGGCCTGGAGATACGCAGTATTTT. Amino acids: CASSNFNGGPGDTQYF.

This clone came up a few times. The V call is TRBV4-1, the J call TRBJ2-1; D remains ambiguous. Germline lookup yields CDR1 MGHRA and CDR2 YSYEKL. Trimming removed 1 base at V and 0 bases at J, with 13 bases between. The CDR3 spans 17 residues. The CDR3 reads CASSQGESLSSYNEQFF. The CDR3, as DNA: TGCGCCAGCAGCCAAGGAGAGTCGCTTAGCTCCTACAATGAGCAGTTCTTC.

The CDR3 region has the DNA TGTGCCAGTTCGCAAACTAGCGGGGTCTCCTACAATGAGCAGTTCTTC. It specifies CASSQTSGVSYNEQFF. The rearrangement joins TRBV19 to TRBJ2-1; TRBD2 agrees at 10 bases. Trimming at V came to 8 bases and at J to 0 bases, leaving 7 bases not matched to a gene. This CDR3 contains 16 residues. Per germline, CDR1 LNHDA and CDR2 SQIVND (reference sequence).

The chain uses TRBV19 and TRBJ1-5; D might be TRBD1 (5 bases). V was clipped by 10 bases and J by 6 bases, with 19 bases between them. Germline CDR1 LNHDA, CDR2 SQIVND (reference sequence). This CDR3 has 14 amino acids. The CDR3 spells CATTEGSVSQPQHF. The CDR3 bases are TGTGCCACCACGGAGGGGTCTGTTAGTCAGCCCCAGCATTTT.

The V call is TRBV30, the J call TRBJ1-1; D gene uncertain. Trimming pared 1 base from V and 1 base from J, leaving 10 bases between. The CDR3 is 14 amino acids. Per germline, CDR1 GTSNPN and CDR2 SVGIG (reference sequence). The CDR3 reads CAWSDRRPNTEAFF. Written as DNA, the CDR3 is TGTGCCTGGAGTGACAGACGCCCGAACACTGAAGCTTTCTTT.

The rearrangement joins TRBV27 to TRBJ2-2, with 8 positions matching TRBD2. This CDR3 region has 21 residues. Losses at the gene ends were 1 base for V and 3 bases for J; bases not matched to a gene: 19. Germline-derived CDR1 and CDR2 are MNHEY and SMNVEV (reference sequence). The CDR3 protein is CASSLLRLGSGARPDTGELFF. The CDR3 bases are TGTGCCAGCAGTTTATTACGACTGGGTAGCGGGGCCAGACCCGACACCGGGGAGCTGTTTTTT.

The chain carries TRBV18 and TRBJ2-2, with D possibly matching TRBD1 (5 bases). Germline CDR1 KGHSH, CDR2 LQKENI. The CDR3 spans 13 residues. V lost 2 bases, J lost 6 bases, and 7 bases lay in between. CDR3 loop: CASSPAGSGELFF. The CDR3 DNA is TGTGCCAGCTCACCAGCAGGGTCCGGGGAGCTGTTTTTT.

The chain couples TRBV30 to TRBJ2-1, with 7 bases aligning to TRBD2. The CDR3 has 15 amino acids. Germline CDR1 and CDR2: GTSNPN and SVGIG (reference sequence). Losses at the gene ends were 2 bases for V and 6 bases for J; bases not matched to a gene: 10. CDR3 coding DNA: TGTGCCTGGAGTTTAGGACTAGAAGTCTTCAATGAGCAGTTCTTC. Residues: CAWSLGLEVFNEQFF.

The V call is TRBV6-2 or TRBV6-3, the J call TRBJ2-7; the match to TRBD1 covers 7 bases. The V gene end was trimmed by 2 bases and the J gene end by 2 bases; junction bases not matched to a gene: 9. From germline, CDR1 is MNHEY and CDR2 SVGEGT. This CDR3 region has 16 residues. The CDR3 region is CASSYDQGQATYEQYF. For the CDR3, the DNA is TGTGCCAGCAGTTACGACCAAGGACAGGCTACCTACGAGCAGTACTTC.